This T cell receptor (beta chain) was observed in a study of T-cell reconstitution after alpha-beta-depleted transplantation in children. The table lists this clonotype with many counts. Losses at the gene ends were 6 bases for V and 4 bases for J; bases not matched to a gene: 10. There are 16 residues in the CDR3. The germline gives CDR1 KGHSH, CDR2 LQKENI. TCRbeta library construction was performed incorporating unique molecular identifiers. TCRdb used MiXCR to reprocess the PCR reads, holding one entry per CDR3 protein. The table includes roughly 610,000 distinct CDR3 sequences, roughly a tenth detected once.

The receptor comes from a human donor who donated a stem cell graft to a child with acute myeloid leukemia. The sample in question was PBMCs from the stem cell graft donor, obtained from the stem cell graft. The chain links TRBV18 to TRBJ2-5; TRBD1 matches 11 bases. The CDR3 sequence: CASSPGQGAFLETQYF. CDR3 DNA: TGTGCCAGCTCCCCAGGACAGGGGGCTTTCTTAGAGACCCAGTACTTC.